This TCR beta chain is from a study of T cells in Graves' hyperthyroidism and ophthalmopathy. CDR1 and CDR2 from the germline V gene are SGHAT and FQDESV (reference sequence). The length of the CDR3 is 15 residues. Losses at the gene ends were 5 bases for V and 6 bases for J; bases not matched to a gene: 6. RNA transcripts yielded amplified TCR beta CDR3 regions. The HTBI primer set served for first-round RT-PCR of the TCR CDR3. In TCRdb, the multiplex PCR reads were re-called with MiXCR into one record per CDR3 protein. The sample holds under 650,000 distinct CDR3 sequences; about 17% are singletons and the top ten take about 3.8%. This clonotype has ten or more counts.

The origin of this receptor is a woman in her 30s with Graves' hyperthyroidism. This chain joins TRBV11-1 and TRBJ2-3; 12 bases match TRBD1. Material: blood. The CDR3 loop is CASSQGTGGADTQYF. CDR3 nucleotide sequence: TGTGCCAGCAGCCAAGGGACAGGGGGCGCCGATACGCAGTATTTT.